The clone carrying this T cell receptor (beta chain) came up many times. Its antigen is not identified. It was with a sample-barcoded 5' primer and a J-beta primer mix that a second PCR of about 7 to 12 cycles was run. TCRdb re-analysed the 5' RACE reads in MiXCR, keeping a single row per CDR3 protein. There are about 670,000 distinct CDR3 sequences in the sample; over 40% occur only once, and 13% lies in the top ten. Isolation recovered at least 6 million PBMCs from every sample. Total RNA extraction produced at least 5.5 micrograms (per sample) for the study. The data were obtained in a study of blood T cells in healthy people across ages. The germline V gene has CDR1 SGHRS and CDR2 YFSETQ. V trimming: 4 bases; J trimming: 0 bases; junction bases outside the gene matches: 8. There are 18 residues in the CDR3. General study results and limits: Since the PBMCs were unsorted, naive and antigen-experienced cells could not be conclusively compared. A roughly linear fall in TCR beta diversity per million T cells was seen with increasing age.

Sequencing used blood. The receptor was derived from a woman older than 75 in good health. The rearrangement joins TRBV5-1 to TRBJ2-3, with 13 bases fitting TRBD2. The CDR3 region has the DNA TGCGCCAGCAGCAGAGGACTAGCGGGAGTGACTAGCACAGATACGCAGTATTTT. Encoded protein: CASSRGLAGVTSTDTQYF.